The 4 T cell receptor beta chains below were found in one sample sequenced in a study of cytomegalovirus exposure and HLA in healthy donors. Clones were sequenced by immunoSEQ multiplex PCR, and TCRdb holds only the in-frame ones, with some missing. The sample records about 330,000 clones, roughly nine tenths being singletons. Sequencing input: PBMCs. These receptors were collected from a woman in her twenties or thirties in good health and CMV-seropositive.

The chain has TRBV28 and TRBJ2-7; D possibly corresponds to TRBD2 (6 bases). This CDR3 comprises 14 residues. V gave up 7 bases and J gave up 5 bases, with 18 bases separating them. Germline assignment: CDR1 MDHEN and CDR2 SYDVKM. The CDR3 spells CASTLDAGGDEQYF. CDR3 sequence (DNA): TGTGCCAGCACCTTGGACGCAGGAGGGGACGAGCAGTACTTC.

CDR3 sequence: CSVEVGAIRVNEQFF. CDR3 coding DNA: TGCAGCGTTGAGGTGGGGGCCATCAGGGTTAATGAGCAGTTCTTC. The chain recombines TRBV29-1 with TRBJ2-1, with TRBD1 as a possible D gene (6 bases). V lost 3 bases, J lost 7 bases, and 19 bases lay in between. Germline CDR1 reads SQVTM; CDR2 reads ANQGSEA. The CDR3 covers 15 residues.

V is TRBV11-2 and J is TRBJ2-7, with TRBD1 as a possible D gene (5 bases). This CDR3 spans 14 amino acids. With 2 bases removed from V and 3 bases from J, the gap between germline ends came to 11 bases. The germline CDR1 and CDR2 sequences are SGHAT and FQNNGV. The CDR3 is CASSLSQGHYEQYF. CDR3 coding DNA: TGTGCCAGCAGCTTATCGCAGGGCCACTACGAGCAGTACTTC. The full variable domain, rest sourced from reference TRBV11-2 and TRBJ2-7, is EAGVAQSPRYKIIEKRQSVAFWCNPISGHATLYWYQQILGQGPKLLIQFQNNGVVDDSQLPKDRFSAERLKGVDSTLKIQPAKLEDSAVYLCASSLSQGHYEQYFGPGTRLTVT.

The J gene is TRBJ1-2, the V gene TRBV5-8; D remains ambiguous. In germline, CDR1 is SGHTS, CDR2 YDEGEE. The CDR3 loop spans 15 amino acids. V lost 2 bases to trimming and J lost 1 base, with 12 bases between them. The chain's CDR3 is CASSFTGGDNYGYTF. The DNA for the CDR3 is TGTGCCAGCAGCTTCACCGGTGGGGATAACTATGGCTACACCTTC.